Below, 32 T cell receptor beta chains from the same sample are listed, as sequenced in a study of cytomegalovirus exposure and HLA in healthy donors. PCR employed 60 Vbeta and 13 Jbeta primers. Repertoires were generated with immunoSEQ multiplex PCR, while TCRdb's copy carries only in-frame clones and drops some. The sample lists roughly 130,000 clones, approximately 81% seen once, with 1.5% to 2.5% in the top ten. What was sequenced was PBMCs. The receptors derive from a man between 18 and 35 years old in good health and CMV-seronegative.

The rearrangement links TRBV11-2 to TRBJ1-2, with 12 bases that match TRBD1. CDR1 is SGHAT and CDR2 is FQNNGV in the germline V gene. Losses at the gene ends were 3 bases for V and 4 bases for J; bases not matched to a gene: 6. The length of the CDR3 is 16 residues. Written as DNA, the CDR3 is TGTGCCAGCAGCTTGCCAGGGACAGGGGGCTTCTATGGCTACACCTTC. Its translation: CASSLPGTGGFYGYTF.

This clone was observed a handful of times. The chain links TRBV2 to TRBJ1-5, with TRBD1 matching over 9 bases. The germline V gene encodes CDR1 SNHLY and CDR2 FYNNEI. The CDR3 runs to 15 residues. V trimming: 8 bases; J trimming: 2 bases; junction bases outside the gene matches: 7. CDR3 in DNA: TGTGCCAGCGCGGAACAGGGGGCAGGCAATCAGCCCCAGCATTTT. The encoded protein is CASAEQGAGNQPQHF.

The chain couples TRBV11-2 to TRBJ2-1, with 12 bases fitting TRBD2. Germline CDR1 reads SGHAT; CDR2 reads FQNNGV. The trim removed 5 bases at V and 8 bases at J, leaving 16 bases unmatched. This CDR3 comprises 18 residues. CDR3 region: CASSSMPETSGSGDEQFF. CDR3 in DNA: TGTGCCAGCAGCAGCATGCCCGAGACTAGCGGGAGTGGAGATGAGCAGTTCTTC.

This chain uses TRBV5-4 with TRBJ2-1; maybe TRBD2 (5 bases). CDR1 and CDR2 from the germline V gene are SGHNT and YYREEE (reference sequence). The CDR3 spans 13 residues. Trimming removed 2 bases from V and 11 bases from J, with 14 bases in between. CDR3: CASSFKGGSQQFF. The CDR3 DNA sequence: TGTGCCAGCAGCTTCAAAGGCGGGTCCCAGCAGTTCTTC.

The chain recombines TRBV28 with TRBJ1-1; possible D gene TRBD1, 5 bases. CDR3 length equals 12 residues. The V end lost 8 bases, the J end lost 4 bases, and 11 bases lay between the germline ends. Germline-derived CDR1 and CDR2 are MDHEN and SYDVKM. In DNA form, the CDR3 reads TGTGCCAGCCTCCGGGGGGGCACTGAAGCTTTCTTT. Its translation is CASLRGGTEAFF.

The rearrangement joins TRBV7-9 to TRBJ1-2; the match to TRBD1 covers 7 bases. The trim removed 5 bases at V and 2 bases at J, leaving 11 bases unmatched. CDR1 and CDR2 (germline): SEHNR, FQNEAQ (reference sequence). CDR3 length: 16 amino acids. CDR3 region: CASSPGGGTFNYGYTF. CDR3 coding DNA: TGTGCCAGCAGCCCAGGGGGAGGCACCTTCAACTATGGCTACACCTTC.

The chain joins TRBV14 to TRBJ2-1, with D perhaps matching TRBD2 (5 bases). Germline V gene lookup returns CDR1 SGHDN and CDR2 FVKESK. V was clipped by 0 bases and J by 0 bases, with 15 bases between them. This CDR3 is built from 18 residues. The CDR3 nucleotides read TGTGCCAGCAGCCAAGATAAGATAGCGCGACGCTCCTACAATGAGCAGTTCTTC. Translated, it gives CASSQDKIARRSYNEQFF.

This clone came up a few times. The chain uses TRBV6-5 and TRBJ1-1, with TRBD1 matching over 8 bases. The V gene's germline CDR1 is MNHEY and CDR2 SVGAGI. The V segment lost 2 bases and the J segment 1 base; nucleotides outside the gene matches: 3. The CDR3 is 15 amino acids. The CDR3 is CASSYLGTGNTEAFF. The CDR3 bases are TGTGCCAGCAGTTACCTCGGGACAGGGAACACTGAAGCTTTCTTT.

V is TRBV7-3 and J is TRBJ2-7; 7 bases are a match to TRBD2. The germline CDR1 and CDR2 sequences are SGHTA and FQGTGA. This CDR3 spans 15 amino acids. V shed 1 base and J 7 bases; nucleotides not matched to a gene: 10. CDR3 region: CASSLKIAGEGEQYF. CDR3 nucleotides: TGTGCCAGCAGCTTAAAGATTGCGGGGGAAGGGGAGCAGTACTTC.

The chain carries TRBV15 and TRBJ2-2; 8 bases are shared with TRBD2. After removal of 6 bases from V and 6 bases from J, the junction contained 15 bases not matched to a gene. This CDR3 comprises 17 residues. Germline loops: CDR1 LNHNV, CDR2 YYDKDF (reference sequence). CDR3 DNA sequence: TGTGCCACCAGGGGTTATGCCTCGGTAGCGGGACCCGGGGAGCTGTTTTTT. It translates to CATRGYASVAGPGELFF.

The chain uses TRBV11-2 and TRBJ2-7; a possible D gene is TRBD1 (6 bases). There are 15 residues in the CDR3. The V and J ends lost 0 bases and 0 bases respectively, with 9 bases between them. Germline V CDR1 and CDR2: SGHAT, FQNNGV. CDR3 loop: CASSLDRGNSYEQYF. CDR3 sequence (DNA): TGTGCCAGCAGCTTAGACAGGGGAAACTCCTACGAGCAGTACTTC.

The CDR3 bases are TGTGCCAGCAGTCCGGTCTTTCACTCCTACAATGAGCAGTTCTTC. Residues: CASSPVFHSYNEQFF. The rearrangement uses TRBV6-5 and TRBJ2-1; D is uncertain. CDR1 is MNHEY and CDR2 is SVGAGI in the germline V gene. The CDR3 has 15 amino acids. Trimming shortened V by 5 bases and J by 0 bases, and 11 bases separated the two germline ends.

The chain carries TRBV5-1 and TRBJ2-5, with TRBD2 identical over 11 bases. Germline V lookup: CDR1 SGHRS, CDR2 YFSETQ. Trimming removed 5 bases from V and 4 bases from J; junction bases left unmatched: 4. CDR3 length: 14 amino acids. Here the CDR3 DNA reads TGCGCCAGCAGGGATGGGACTAGCGGAGAGACCCAGTACTTC. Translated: CASRDGTSGETQYF.

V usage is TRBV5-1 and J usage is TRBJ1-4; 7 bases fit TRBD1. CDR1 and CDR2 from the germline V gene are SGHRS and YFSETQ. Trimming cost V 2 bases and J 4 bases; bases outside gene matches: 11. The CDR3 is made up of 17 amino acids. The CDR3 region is CASSFGATTGLNEKLFF. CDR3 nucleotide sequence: TGCGCCAGCAGCTTTGGGGCCACGACAGGGCTTAATGAAAAACTGTTTTTT.

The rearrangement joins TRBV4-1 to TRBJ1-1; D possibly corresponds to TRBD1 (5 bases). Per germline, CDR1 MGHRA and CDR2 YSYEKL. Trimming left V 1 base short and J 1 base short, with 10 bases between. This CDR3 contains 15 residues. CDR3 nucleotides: TGCGCCAGCAGCCAAGGTGGGGGGTCGAACACTGAAGCTTTCTTT. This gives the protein CASSQGGGSNTEAFF.

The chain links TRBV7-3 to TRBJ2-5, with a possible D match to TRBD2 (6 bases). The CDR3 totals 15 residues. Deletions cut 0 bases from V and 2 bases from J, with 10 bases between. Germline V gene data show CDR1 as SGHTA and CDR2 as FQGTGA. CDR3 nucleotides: TGTGCCAGCAGCTTAACCCCTAGCGCACAAGAGACCCAGTACTTC. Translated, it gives CASSLTPSAQETQYF.

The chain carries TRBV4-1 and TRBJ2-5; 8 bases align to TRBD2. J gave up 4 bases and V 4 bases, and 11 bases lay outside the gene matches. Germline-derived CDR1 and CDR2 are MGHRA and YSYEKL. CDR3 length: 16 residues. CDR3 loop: CASSPRRGLAGETQYF. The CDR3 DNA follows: TGCGCCAGCAGCCCAAGGAGGGGTCTAGCGGGAGAGACCCAGTACTTC.

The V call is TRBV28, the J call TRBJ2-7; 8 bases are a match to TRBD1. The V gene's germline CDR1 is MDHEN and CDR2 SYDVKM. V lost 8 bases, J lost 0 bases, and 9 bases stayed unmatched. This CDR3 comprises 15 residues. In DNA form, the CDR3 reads TGTGCCAGCCGACCAACGACAGGGGTCTCCTACGAGCAGTACTTC. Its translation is CASRPTTGVSYEQYF.

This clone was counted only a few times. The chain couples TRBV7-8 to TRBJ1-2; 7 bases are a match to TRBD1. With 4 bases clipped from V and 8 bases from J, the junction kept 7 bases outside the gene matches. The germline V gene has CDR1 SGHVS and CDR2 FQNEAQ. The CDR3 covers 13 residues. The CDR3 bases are TGTGCCAGCAGCTCGGACAGGCGGCGGGGCTACACCTTC. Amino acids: CASSSDRRRGYTF.

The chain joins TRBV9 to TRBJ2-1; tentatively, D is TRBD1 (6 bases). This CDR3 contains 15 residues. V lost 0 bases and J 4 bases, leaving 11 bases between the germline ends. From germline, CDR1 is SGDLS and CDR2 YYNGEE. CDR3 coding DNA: TGTGCCAGCAGCGTAGACGGGACACGTTACAATGAGCAGTTCTTC. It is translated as CASSVDGTRYNEQFF.

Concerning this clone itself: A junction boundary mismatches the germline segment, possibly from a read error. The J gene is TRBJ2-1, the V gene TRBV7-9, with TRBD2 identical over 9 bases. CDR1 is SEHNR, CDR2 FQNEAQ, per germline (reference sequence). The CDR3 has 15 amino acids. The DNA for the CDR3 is TGTTCCAGCAGCTTGGGCGGGACTAGCATCAATGAGCAGTTCTTC. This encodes CSSSLGGTSINEQFF.

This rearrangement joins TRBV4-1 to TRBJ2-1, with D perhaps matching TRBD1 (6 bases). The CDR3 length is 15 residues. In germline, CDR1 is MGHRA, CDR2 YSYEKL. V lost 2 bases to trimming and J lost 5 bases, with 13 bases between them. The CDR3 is CASSQTYRVDNEQFF. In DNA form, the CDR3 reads TGCGCCAGCAGCCAAACGTACAGGGTCGACAATGAGCAGTTCTTC.

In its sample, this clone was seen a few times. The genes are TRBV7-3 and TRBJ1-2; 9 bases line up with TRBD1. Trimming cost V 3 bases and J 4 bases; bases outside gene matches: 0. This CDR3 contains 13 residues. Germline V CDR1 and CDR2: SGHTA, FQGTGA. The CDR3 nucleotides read TGTGCCAGCAGCTTGGGACAGGGCTATGGCTACACCTTC. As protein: CASSLGQGYGYTF.

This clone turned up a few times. The CDR3 is CASSPGSEAFF. DNA of the CDR3: TGCGCCAGCAGCCCTGGCAGTGAAGCTTTCTTT. V is TRBV5-1 and J is TRBJ1-1; D unresolved. CDR1 SGHRS and CDR2 YFSETQ come from the germline V gene. Trimming removed 4 bases from V and 7 bases from J, with 8 bases in between. The length of the CDR3 is 11 residues.

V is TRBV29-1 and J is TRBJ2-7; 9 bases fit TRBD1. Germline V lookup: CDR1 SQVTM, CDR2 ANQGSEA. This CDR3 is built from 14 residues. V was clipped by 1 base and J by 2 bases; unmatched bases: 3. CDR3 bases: TGCAGCGTTGAAGGAGGGACAGGGACCTACGAGCAGTACTTC. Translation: CSVEGGTGTYEQYF.

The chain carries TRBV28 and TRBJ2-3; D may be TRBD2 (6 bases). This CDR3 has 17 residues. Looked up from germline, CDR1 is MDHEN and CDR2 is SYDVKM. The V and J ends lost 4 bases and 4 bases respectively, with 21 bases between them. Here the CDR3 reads CASSWGGRASFADTQYF. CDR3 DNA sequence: TGTGCCAGCAGTTGGGGAGGCAGGGCGAGTTTTGCAGATACGCAGTATTTT.

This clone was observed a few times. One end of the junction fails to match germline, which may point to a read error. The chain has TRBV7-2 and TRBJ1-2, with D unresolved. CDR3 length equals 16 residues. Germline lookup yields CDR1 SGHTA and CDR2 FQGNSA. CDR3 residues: CASSLAPVVRNYGYTF. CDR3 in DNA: TGTGCCAGCAGCCTAGCACCAGTGGTGAGGAACTATGGCTACACCTTC.

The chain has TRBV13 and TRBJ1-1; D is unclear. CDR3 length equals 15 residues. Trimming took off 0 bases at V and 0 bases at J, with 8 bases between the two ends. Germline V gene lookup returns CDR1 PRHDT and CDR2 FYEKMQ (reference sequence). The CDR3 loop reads CASSLGRVVNTEAFF. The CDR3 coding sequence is TGTGCCAGCAGCTTAGGGCGGGTCGTGAACACTGAAGCTTTCTTT.

The CDR3: CASSLHSSGGNYEQYF. Written as DNA, the CDR3 is TGTGCCAGCAGTTTACATTCGAGCGGGGGGAACTACGAGCAGTACTTC. V and J are TRBV27 and TRBJ2-7; 9 bases align to TRBD2. The germline V gene has CDR1 MNHEY and CDR2 SMNVEV (reference sequence). Trimming at V came to 2 bases and at J to 3 bases, leaving 8 bases not matched to a gene. The CDR3 consists of 16 residues.

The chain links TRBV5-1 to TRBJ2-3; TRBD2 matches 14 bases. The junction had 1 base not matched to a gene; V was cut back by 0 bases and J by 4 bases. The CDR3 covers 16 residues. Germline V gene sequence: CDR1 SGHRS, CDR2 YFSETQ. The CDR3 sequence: CASSLGLAGGADTQYF. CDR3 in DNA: TGCGCCAGCAGCTTGGGACTAGCGGGAGGGGCAGATACGCAGTATTTT.

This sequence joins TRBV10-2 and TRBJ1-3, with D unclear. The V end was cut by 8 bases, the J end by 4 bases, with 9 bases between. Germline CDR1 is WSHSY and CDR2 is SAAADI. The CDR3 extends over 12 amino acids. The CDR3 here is CASSPLGNTIYF. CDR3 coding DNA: TGCGCCAGCTCCCCCTTAGGAAACACCATATATTTT.

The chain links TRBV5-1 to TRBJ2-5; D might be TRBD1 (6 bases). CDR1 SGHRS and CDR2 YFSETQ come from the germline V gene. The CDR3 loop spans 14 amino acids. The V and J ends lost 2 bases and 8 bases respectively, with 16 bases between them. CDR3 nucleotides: TGCGCCAGCAGCTTCCTAGGGACATCCCTTACCCAGTACTTC. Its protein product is CASSFLGTSLTQYF.